This TCR beta chain was recovered during a study of T cell responses to AZD1222 COVID-19 vaccine. Repertoires were generated with immunoSEQ multiplex PCR, while TCRdb's copy carries only in-frame clones and drops some. This table has roughly 120,000 clones, roughly nine tenths appearing once. Trimming took 1 base from V and 7 from J, leaving 14 bases between them. Germline CDR1 is SGHRS and CDR2 is YFSETQ. The CDR3 is 14 residues long. The input for sequencing was peripheral blood, taken on day 0 of AZD1222 vaccination. J is TRBJ1-2 and V is TRBV5-1; no clear D gene. The TCR was taken from an adult in good health. The CDR3 DNA sequence: TGCGCCAGCAGCTTGTTCCCCGGAAATACTGGCTACACCTTC. Protein product: CASSLFPGNTGYTF.